This T cell receptor (beta chain) was sequenced in a study of blood T cells in healthy people across ages. Study-wide context: Capturing about one barcoded beta molecule per two T cells was achieved by template switching.

With a J-beta primer mix and a sample-barcoded 5' primer, a second PCR ran roughly 6 to 11 cycles. TCRdb independently ran MiXCR on the 5' RACE reads; one entry per CDR3 protein. In the table there are hundreds of thousands of distinct CDR3 sequences, 49% of which are singletons. This clonotype was seen repeatedly, ten times or more. Antigen: not known. Study results and caveats: Calculation of diversity from one million T cells yielded estimates considered to be underestimates.

The material sequenced was blood. The TCR was taken from a woman in her fifties or sixties in good health.

The CDR3 here is CASSLVRGGDTQYF. CDR3 nucleotides: TGTGCCAGCAGCTTAGTGAGGGGGGGAGATACGCAGTATTTT. The V call is TRBV7-2, the J call TRBJ2-3, with TRBD2 as a possible D gene (7 bases). Trimming removed 1 base at V and 5 bases at J, with 10 bases between. This CDR3 is 14 amino acids long. Germline assignment: CDR1 SGHTA and CDR2 FQGNSA.